The clone carrying this T cell receptor beta chain was seen a few times. Its antigen is unknown. The entry originates in a study of T cell repertoires in aging, cancer and after chemotherapy. Study-level information: The full dataset contained around 10 million TCR reads.

General study results and limits: Immunological memory after chemotherapy cannot be judged from the repertoire data. Rebound thymic output was suggested by rising median generation probability during chemotherapy in each cancer cohort. Age-matched healthy donors had significantly more diverse, less clonal blood TCR repertoires than untreated cancer patients.

A mixed TRB-A/B primer pool amplified rearranged TRB by multiplex touch-down PCR. TCRdb re-derived calls from the multiplex PCR reads in MiXCR, one entry per CDR3 protein. This sample yields just over 4,500 distinct CDR3 sequences, of which around 20% are seen a single time; around 16% belongs to the top ten. Peripheral blood genomic DNA, not sorted cells or RNA, was the template. CDR1 and CDR2 from the germline V gene are SNHLY and FYNNEI. With 1 base clipped from V and 4 bases from J, the junction kept 2 bases outside the gene matches. This CDR3 region has 15 residues. What was sequenced was blood. The rearrangement links TRBV2 to TRBJ2-2, with 8 bases lining up with TRBD1. The receptor comes from a human donor with a blood cancer. CDR3 coding DNA: TGTGCCAGCAGTGAAGGGACAGGGAGCACCGGGGAGCTGTTTTTT. It codes for CASSEGTGSTGELFF.